Below, 3 T cell receptor beta chains from the same sample are listed, as sequenced in a study of CD8+ T cells in alopecia areata (dated by TCRdb to between 2017 and 2018). Library construction relied on the immunoSEQ multiplex PCR assay. RNA was extracted from all samples and reverse transcribed into cDNA, which served as template for TCR sequencing. TCRdb holds this immuneACCESS table with in-frame rearrangements only. Some clones are missing; in checked studies, unresolved V genes explain under half, and the rest has no known cause. The sample profile shows just over 150,000 clones; just over 65% of them were found once. The ten biggest clones cover approximately 0.91% of the sample. In the paper's terms, the time point label means: about 4 weeks on oral tofacitinib. Interpreted using the paper, the treatment or condition label stands for: oral pan-JAK inhibitor, 5-10 mg twice daily. The sequencing used CD4+ T cells sorted from blood, collected at week 4, from a patient treated with tofacitinib. These receptor sequences come from a human donor with alopecia areata.

The J gene is TRBJ2-3, the V gene TRBV10-3; 7 bases map to TRBD1. After removal of 10 bases from V and 3 bases from J, the junction contained 10 bases not matched to a gene. The CDR3 has 14 amino acids. Looked up from germline, CDR1 is ENHRY and CDR2 is SYGVKD. The CDR3 reads CATLRQGRTDTQYF. In DNA, the CDR3 is TGTGCCACCTTGAGACAGGGTAGAACAGATACGCAGTATTTT.

CDR3 in amino acids: CSVLQGVDGYTF. The CDR3 nucleotides are TGCAGCGTTCTACAGGGAGTGGATGGCTACACCTTC. The chain couples TRBV29-1 to TRBJ1-2, with TRBD1 as a possible D gene (6 bases). Per the germline V gene, CDR1 is SQVTM and CDR2 is ANQGSEA. The CDR3 is made up of 12 amino acids. V lost 5 bases, J lost 6 bases, and 13 bases lay in between.

Comments on this clone: At one end the junction does not follow the germline gene, possibly because of a read error. The chain uses TRBV7-7 and TRBJ1-1; 7 nucleotides agree with TRBD1. CDR3 length equals 13 residues. Germline values: CDR1 SSHAT, CDR2 FNYEAQ (reference sequence). The CDR3 bases are TGTGCTAGCAGCCCGGACAGGCTCGACGATGCTTTCTTT. Its protein is CASSPDRLDDAFF.